This TCR beta chain emerged from a study of response to subunit inactivated influenza vaccine. V lost 4 bases to trimming and J lost 2 bases, with 11 bases between them. Germline V lookup: CDR1 SQVTM, CDR2 ANQGSEA. The CDR3 sequence is 13 residues long. This clonotype has a handful of counts. Via MiXCR, TCRdb re-called the RT-PCR reads, giving one row per CDR3 protein. The repertoire has more than 500,000 distinct CDR3 sequences, about 11% of them found once; the top ten carry approximately 11%. These data are also associated with another study on T cells expressing NK-cell markers. As that study records: Generation of TCR beta cDNA was performed by 5'RACE template switching incorporating UMIs. The authors sequenced eight donors, of whom seven were HCMV-seropositive and one was seronegative. Within several experiments, an anti-gamma-delta TCR antibody kept the sorting limited to alpha-beta TCR T cells. The CD3+CD56-NKG2C+ fraction of several donors was likewise dominated by these clonotypes.

The sequence derives from a man aged 50 to 59 who received an inactivated influenza vaccine. The V call is TRBV29-1, the J call TRBJ2-5; D is unresolved. The sequencing used PBMCs from blood, collected on the day of vaccination. This chain's CDR3 is CSVVGISQETQYF. For the CDR3, the DNA is TGCAGCGTTGTGGGGATCAGTCAAGAGACCCAGTACTTC.